This T cell receptor beta chain emerged from a study of cytomegalovirus exposure and HLA in healthy donors. 60 Vbeta and 13 Jbeta primers were used in PCR. The protocol was immunoSEQ multiplex PCR, while the TCRdb copy is restricted to in-frame clones and leaves out a portion. The sample includes 140,000 or so clones, more than 70% of them seen just once. The CDR3 is 15 amino acids. Germline-derived CDR1 and CDR2 are SGDLS and YYNGEE. The V end was cut by 0 bases, the J end by 5 bases, with 15 bases between. This TCR was sampled from a woman between 40 and 55 years old in good health and CMV-seronegative. Sequencing was done on a sample of PBMCs. The gene calls are TRBV9 and TRBJ2-7; possibly TRBD2 for D (5 bases). CDR3 nucleotides: TGTGCCAGCAGCGTAGTGCCCGGGAATCAGGACGAGCAGTACTTC. Translation: CASSVVPGNQDEQYF.